These T cell receptor beta chains were read from a single sample in a study of OX40 agonist ivuxolimab in advanced cancers. The protocol was immunoSEQ multiplex PCR, while the TCRdb copy is restricted to in-frame clones and leaves out a portion. The data show roughly 38,000 clones, around 85% seen once. Here the sequenced sample was CD4+ or CD8+ T cells sorted from blood, taken in a trial of the OX40 agonist ivuxolimab. These receptors all stem from an adult with an advanced solid tumor such as melanoma, head and neck, liver or kidney cancer. CDR3s include the opening cysteine and the closing phenylalanine or tryptophan. A D gene is named only where the DNA matches it firmly. A row's size may be missing; if present it is once, few, many or a size class.

v_call	d_call	clone_size	j_call	cdr3_aa	cdr3_nt
TRBV19	TRBD1	once	TRBJ1-2	CASSTRTGVYTF	TGTGCCAGTAGTACCCGGACAGGGGTCTACACCTTC
TRBV13	NA	NA	TRBJ1-1	CASSRDPSAGTEAFF	TGTGCCAGCAGCCGGGACCCGTCAGCGGGCACTGAAGCTTTCTTT
TRBV7-2	NA	NA	TRBJ2-7	CASSLAIWGEQYF	TGTGCCAGCAGCTTAGCGATCTGGGGCGAGCAGTACTTC
TRBV7-3	NA	NA	TRBJ1-1	CASKASLDTEAFF	TGTGCCAGCAAGGCGTCCCTGGACACTGAAGCTTTCTTT
TRBV7-3	TRBD1	once	TRBJ2-5	CASSLSTGGETQYF	TGTGCCAGCAGCTTATCTACAGGGGGAGAGACCCAGTACTTC
TRBV4-1	NA	NA	TRBJ1-2	CASSQGTDYVLFYGYTF	TGCGCCAGCAGCCAAGGGACAGACTACGTACTCTTCTATGGCTACACCTTC
TRBV7-9	NA	NA	TRBJ1-3	CASSLGGWGTGHF	TGTGCCAGCAGCTTAGGCGGGTGGGGAACCGGGCATTTT
TRBV6-5	TRBD1	NA	TRBJ1-6	CASRSGTANSPLHF	TGTGCCAGCAGATCCGGGACAGCCAATTCACCCCTCCACTTT
TRBV5-8	NA	NA	TRBJ1-5	CASSLDRDSNQPQHF	TGTGCCAGCAGCTTGGACAGAGATAGCAATCAGCCCCAGCATTTT
TRBV25-1	TRBD1	NA	TRBJ2-7	CASGTLGTGSYEQYF	TGTGCCAGCGGAACCCTCGGGACAGGCTCCTACGAGCAGTACTTC
TRBV19	TRBD2	NA	TRBJ2-2	CASSTTSGTFAGELFF	TGTGCCAGTAGTACGACTAGCGGGACCTTCGCCGGGGAGCTGTTTTTT
TRBV28	NA	NA	TRBJ2-7	CASSFSGPYYEQYF	TGTGCCAGCAGTTTTTCAGGACCCTACTACGAGCAGTACTTC
TRBV11-2	TRBD2	NA	TRBJ2-1	CASTTSSSYNEQFF	TGTGCCAGCACGACTAGCTCCTCCTACAATGAGCAGTTCTTC
TRBV5-6	NA	NA	TRBJ1-3	CASSLPTGTPGNTIYF	TGTGCCAGCAGCCTACCCACAGGGACTCCGGGAAACACCATATATTTT
TRBV5-1	NA	NA	TRBJ2-5	CASSLWQGQTQYF	TGCGCCAGCAGCTTGTGGCAGGGGCAGACCCAGTACTTC
TRBV19	TRBD1	NA	TRBJ2-7	CASSMGTVYEQYF	TGTGCCAGTAGTATGGGGACAGTCTACGAGCAGTACTTC
TRBV11-3	NA	NA	TRBJ2-1	CASSFSDEQFF	TGTGCCAGCAGTTTTAGCGATGAGCAGTTCTTC
TRBV14	NA	NA	TRBJ1-2	CASSQGGQNYGYTF	TGTGCCAGCAGCCAAGGAGGACAAAACTATGGCTACACCTTC
TRBV29-1	NA	NA	TRBJ2-2	CSVAGTGELFF	TGCAGCGTTGCAGGGACCGGGGAGCTGTTTTTT
TRBV18	NA	NA	TRBJ1-1	CASSPPTRRNTEAFF	TGTGCCAGCTCACCACCGACCAGGAGGAACACTGAAGCTTTCTTT
TRBV18	NA	NA	TRBJ1-2	CASSPEGVYGYTF	TGTGCCAGCTCACCCGAGGGCGTCTATGGCTACACCTTC
TRBV6-6	NA	NA	TRBJ2-5	CASSSLDRWGETQYF	TGCGCCAGCAGTTCCCTAGACAGGTGGGGGGAGACCCAGTACTTC
TRBV6-5	NA	once	TRBJ2-6	CASSSLPGVGANVLTF	TGTGCCAGCAGTTCCCTTCCAGGGGTTGGGGCCAACGTCCTGACTTTC
TRBV2	NA	NA	TRBJ2-5	CASSEEAHKGETQYF	TGTGCCAGCAGTGAAGAAGCCCACAAAGGAGAGACCCAGTACTTC
TRBV29-1	TRBD1	NA	TRBJ1-2	CSVWDRLYGYTF	TGCAGCGTGTGGGACAGGCTCTATGGCTACACCTTC
TRBV28	TRBD1	NA	TRBJ1-5	CASSRDGTGVYQPQHF	TGTGCCAGCAGTCGTGACGGGACAGGGGTTTATCAGCCCCAGCATTTT
TRBV10-3	TRBD1	NA	TRBJ1-4	CAISESTGGSEKLFF	TGTGCCATCAGTGAGTCCACAGGGGGCAGTGAAAAACTGTTTTTT
TRBV10-3	NA	NA	TRBJ1-1	CANRKEPNTEAFF	TGTGCCAACCGAAAAGAACCGAACACTGAAGCTTTCTTT
TRBV10-3	TRBD1	NA	TRBJ1-2	CAIRGTASYGYTF	TGTGCCATCAGGGGGACAGCTTCCTATGGCTACACCTTC
TRBV14	NA	NA	TRBJ2-5	CASSQERWDFQETQYF	TGTGCCAGCAGCCAAGAAAGATGGGACTTTCAAGAGACCCAGTACTTC
TRBV5-6	NA	NA	TRBJ2-3	CASSLEGVPGGTDTQYF	TGTGCCAGCAGCTTGGAAGGCGTCCCAGGGGGCACAGATACGCAGTATTTT
TRBV4-1	TRBD1	NA	TRBJ1-5	CASSPQGESQPQHF	TGCGCCAGCAGCCCACAGGGGGAAAGTCAGCCCCAGCATTTT
TRBV9	TRBD1	NA	TRBJ2-1	CASSVTGGIYNEQFF	TGTGCCAGCAGCGTTACAGGGGGGATCTACAATGAGCAGTTCTTC
TRBV28	NA	few	TRBJ1-1	CASSLGGNTEAFF	TGTGCCAGCAGTTTAGGGGGCAACACTGAAGCTTTCTTT
TRBV9	NA	NA	TRBJ2-2	CASSVDPGNTGELFF	TGTGCCAGCAGCGTAGATCCGGGGAATACCGGGGAGCTGTTTTTT
TRBV4-1	NA	few	TRBJ1-3	CASSPNSGNTIYF	TGCGCCAGCAGCCCGAATAGTGGAAACACCATATATTTT
TRBV18	TRBD2	NA	TRBJ2-7	CASSQTGTSGSLSEQYF	TGTGCCAGCTCACAAACCGGGACTAGCGGGAGCCTCTCCGAGCAGTACTTC
TRBV19	TRBD1	few	TRBJ1-2	CAGRDSLYGYTF	TGTGCCGGCCGGGACAGCCTCTATGGCTACACCTTC
TRBV2	TRBD2	NA	TRBJ2-3	CASSPTLLAGNTDTQYF	TGTGCCAGCAGTCCCACCTTACTAGCGGGGAACACAGATACGCAGTATTTT
TRBV6-5	NA	NA	TRBJ1-2	CASSYSTRGGYTF	TGTGCCAGCAGTTACTCGACCAGGGGTGGCTACACCTTC
TRBV7-2	TRBD2	medium-sized	TRBJ2-7	CASIPQPPGLAGGEQYF	TGTGCCAGCATCCCACAACCTCCGGGACTAGCGGGAGGCGAGCAGTACTTC
TRBV10-3	TRBD1	NA	TRBJ1-2	CAISESIPTGGHYGYTF	TGTGCCATCAGTGAGTCGATCCCAACAGGGGGTCACTATGGCTACACCTTC
TRBV2	TRBD2	NA	TRBJ2-7	CASSVAGGSYEQYF	TGTGCCAGCAGTGTCGCGGGAGGGAGCTACGAGCAGTACTTC
TRBV19	NA	NA	TRBJ2-7	CASSIEAPPWGEQYF	TGTGCCAGTAGTATAGAGGCCCCTCCTTGGGGCGAGCAGTACTTC
TRBV15	NA	NA	TRBJ1-2	CATSRDTYGYTF	TGTGCCACCTCCCGGGACACCTATGGCTACACCTTC
TRBV18	NA	NA	TRBJ1-3	CASSPGTSGNTIYF	TGTGCCAGCTCACCCGGGACCTCTGGAAACACCATATATTTT
TRBV7-6	TRBD1	NA	TRBJ1-4	CASSPVGRRDRGRGEKLFF	TGTGCCAGCAGCCCCGTGGGCCGCCGGGACAGGGGGAGAGGTGAAAAACTGTTTTTT
TRBV28	NA	NA	TRBJ2-3	CASGFLGGAYTQYF	TGTGCCAGCGGCTTCCTAGGGGGGGCCTATACGCAGTATTTT
TRBV30	TRBD2	NA	TRBJ2-1	CAWTTSGAYNEQFF	TGTGCCTGGACCACTAGCGGGGCATACAATGAGCAGTTCTTC
TRBV19	TRBD1	NA	TRBJ2-1	CASSIQGANEQFF	TGTGCCAGTAGTATTCAGGGGGCCAATGAGCAGTTCTTC
TRBV4-2	TRBD2	NA	TRBJ2-1	CASSHPFLAAVRLNNEQFF	TGTGCCAGCAGCCACCCCTTTCTAGCGGCTGTACGACTAAACAATGAGCAGTTCTTC
TRBV6-4	NA	NA	TRBJ2-1	CASSESGSSYNEQFF	TGTGCCAGCAGTGAGAGCGGAAGCTCCTACAATGAGCAGTTCTTC
TRBV7-9	NA	NA	TRBJ2-1	CASSSGETTYNEQFF	TGTGCCAGCAGCTCCGGGGAGACTACGTACAATGAGCAGTTCTTC
TRBV7-9	NA	NA	TRBJ2-7	CASSLAVGQPEQYF	TGTGCCAGCAGCTTAGCTGTAGGACAGCCCGAGCAGTACTTC
TRBV10-3	TRBD2	NA	TRBJ2-3	CAISGASGSQDTQYF	TGTGCCATCAGTGGGGCTAGCGGGAGTCAAGATACGCAGTATTTT
TRBV4-2	TRBD2	NA	TRBJ2-3	CASSQPGLAVSTDTQYF	TGTGCCAGCAGCCAACCGGGACTAGCGGTGAGCACAGATACGCAGTATTTT
TRBV11-1	TRBD2	NA	TRBJ2-7	CASSARGLAGASEQYF	TGTGCCAGCAGCGCTAGGGGACTAGCGGGAGCAAGCGAGCAGTACTTC